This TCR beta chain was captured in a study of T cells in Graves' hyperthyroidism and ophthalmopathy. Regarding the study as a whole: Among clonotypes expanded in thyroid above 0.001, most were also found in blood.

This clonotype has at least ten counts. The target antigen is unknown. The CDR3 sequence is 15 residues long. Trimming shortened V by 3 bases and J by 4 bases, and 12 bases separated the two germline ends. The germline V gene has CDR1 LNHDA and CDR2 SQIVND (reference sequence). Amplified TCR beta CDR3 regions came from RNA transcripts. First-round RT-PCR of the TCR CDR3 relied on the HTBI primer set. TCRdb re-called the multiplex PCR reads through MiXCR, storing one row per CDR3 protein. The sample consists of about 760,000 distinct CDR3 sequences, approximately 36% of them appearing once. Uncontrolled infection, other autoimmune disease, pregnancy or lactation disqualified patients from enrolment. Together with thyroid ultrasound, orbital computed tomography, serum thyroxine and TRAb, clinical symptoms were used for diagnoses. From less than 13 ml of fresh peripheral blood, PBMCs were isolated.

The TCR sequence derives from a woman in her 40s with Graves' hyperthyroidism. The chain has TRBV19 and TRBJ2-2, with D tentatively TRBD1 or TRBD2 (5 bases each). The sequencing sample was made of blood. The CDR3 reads CASSILGGTTGELFF. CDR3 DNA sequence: TGTGCCAGTAGTATCTTGGGTGGGACCACCGGGGAGCTGTTTTTT.